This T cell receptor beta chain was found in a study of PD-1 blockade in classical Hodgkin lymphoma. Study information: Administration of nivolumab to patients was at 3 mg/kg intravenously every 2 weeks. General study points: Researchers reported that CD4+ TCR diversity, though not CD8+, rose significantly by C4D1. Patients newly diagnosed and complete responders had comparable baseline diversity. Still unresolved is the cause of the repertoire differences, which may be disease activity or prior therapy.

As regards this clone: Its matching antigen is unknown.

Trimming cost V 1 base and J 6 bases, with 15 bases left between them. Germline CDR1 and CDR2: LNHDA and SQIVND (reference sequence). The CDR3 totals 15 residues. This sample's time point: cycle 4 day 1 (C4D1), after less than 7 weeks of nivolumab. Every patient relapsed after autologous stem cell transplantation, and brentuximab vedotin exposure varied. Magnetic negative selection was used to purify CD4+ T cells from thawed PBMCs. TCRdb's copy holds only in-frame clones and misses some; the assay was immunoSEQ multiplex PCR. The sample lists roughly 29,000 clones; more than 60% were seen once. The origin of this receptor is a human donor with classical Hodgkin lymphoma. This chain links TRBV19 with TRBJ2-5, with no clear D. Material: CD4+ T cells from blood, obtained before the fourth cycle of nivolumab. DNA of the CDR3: TGTGCCAGTAGTATAGCCTGGGCGGATCGGAAGACCCAGTACTTC. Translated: CASSIAWADRKTQYF. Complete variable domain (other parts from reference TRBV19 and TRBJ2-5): DGGITQSPKYLFRKEGQNVTLSCEQNLNHDAMYWYRQDPGQGLRLIYYSQIVNDFQKGDIAEGYSVSREKKESFPLTVTSAQKNPTAFYLCASSIAWADRKTQYFGPGTRLLVL.